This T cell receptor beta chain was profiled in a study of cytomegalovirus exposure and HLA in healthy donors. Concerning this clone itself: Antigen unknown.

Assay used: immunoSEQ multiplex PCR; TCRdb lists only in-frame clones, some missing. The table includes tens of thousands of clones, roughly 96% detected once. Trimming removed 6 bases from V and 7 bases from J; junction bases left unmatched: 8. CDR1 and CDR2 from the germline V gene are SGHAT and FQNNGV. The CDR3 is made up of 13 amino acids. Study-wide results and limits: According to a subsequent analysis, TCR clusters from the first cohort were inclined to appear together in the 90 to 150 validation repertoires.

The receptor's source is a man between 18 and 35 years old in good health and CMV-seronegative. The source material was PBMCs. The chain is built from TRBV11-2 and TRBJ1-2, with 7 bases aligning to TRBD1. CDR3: CASSRGTAPGYTF. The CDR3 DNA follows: TGTGCCAGCAGTCGAGGGACAGCCCCTGGCTACACCTTC.